This T cell receptor (beta chain) was identified during a study of CDR3 diversity in severe acne. The V and J ends lost 6 bases and 4 bases respectively, with 15 bases between them. Germline V gene sequence: CDR1 MNHNS, CDR2 SASEGT. The CDR3 length is 15 residues. TCRdb reanalysed the PCR reads using MiXCR and keeps one entry per CDR3 protein. Altogether about 100,000 distinct CDR3 sequences are present, about half being singletons, with the ten largest covering roughly an eighth. This clonotype was seen a handful of times. This chain connects TRBV6-1 to TRBJ1-4; D is possibly TRBD1 (5 bases). The sequenced sample consisted of blood. The sequence came from a male donor with acne. DNA for the CDR3: TGTGCCAGCAGCGAGTGGGACGTCTTTAATGAAAAACTGTTTTTT. Translated: CASSEWDVFNEKLFF.